This T cell receptor (beta chain) emerged from a study of OX40 agonist ivuxolimab in advanced cancers. Regarding the study in general: Ivuxolimab, which targeted the costimulatory receptor OX40 (CD134), was an agonistic, fully human IgG2 monoclonal antibody. Of the 50 to 55 patients in dose escalation, some 20 had hepatocellular carcinoma, roughly 15 had melanoma, 9 had renal cell carcinoma and 9 had head and neck cancer. The paper covers the monotherapy dose-escalation part of the phase I ivuxolimab trial, which included N of about 50 patients. Intravenous ivuxolimab was administered to patients every 2 weeks at six dose levels: 0.01, 0.1, 0.3, 1.5, 3 and 10 mg/kg. Peripheral TCRbeta sequencing aimed to test whether ivuxolimab altered TCR sequence diversity and caused clonal T-cell expansion. The dose-escalation cohort was 82.7% male with a mean age of about 60 years, ranging from roughly 23 to 90. Partial responses were achieved by three dose-escalation patients, of whom one had hepatocellular carcinoma and two had cutaneous melanoma. Prior anti-PD-1, anti-PD-L1 or anti-CTLA-4 therapy was permitted, and about two fifths of dose-escalation patients had received checkpoint inhibitors. Summary of the overall study and its limitations: In partial responders in the 0.1-3.0 mg/kg groups, normalized peripheral clonal expansion was found to be among the lowest, especially among CD8+ T cells. After ivuxolimab, more expanded clones were found on average in CD8+ T cells than in CD4+ T cells. Low levels of normalized T-cell clonal expansion were also shown by some nonresponding patients. Which antigens the clonally expanded peripheral T cells were specific for was not determined. At doses of 0.1 to 3.0 mg/kg, clonal expansion of both CD4+ and CD8+ blood T cells was observed from baseline to week 6.

Compared with germline, V lacks 3 bases and J lacks 6 bases; bases without a gene match: 6. CDR1 and CDR2 (MNHEY, SMNVEV) derive from the germline V gene (reference sequence). The CDR3, cysteine through phenylalanine, is 14 amino acids long. Of all the DNA, just the CDR3 is kept, 42 bases in frame from base 1. To sequence the TCRbeta CDR3 region, genomic DNA was isolated from the sorted cells. The immunoSEQ Assay was used for sequencing of TCRbeta CDR3 regions. TCRdb re-hosts the immuneACCESS table, in-frame sequences only. Its copies lack some clones; in the studies checked, an unresolved V gene accounts for under half of them, and the cause for the rest is not known. Present in this sample are roughly 80,000 clones, 90% to 95% of which were seen just once. The ten largest clones capture about 0.34% of the sample. The trial excluded patients who had a history of autoimmune disease or who were on systemic immunosuppression. Peripheral blood for TCR sequencing was collected from all dose cohorts at baseline, on cycle 4 day 1, and on cycle 7 day 1. Samples were obtained from an open-label, multicenter, first-in-human phase I dose-escalation trial of ivuxolimab. Adults with locally advanced or metastatic melanoma, renal cell, hepatocellular, or head and neck squamous cell carcinoma were enrolled in the trial. Before TCR sequencing, CD4+ T cells and CD8+ T cells were sorted from peripheral blood as separate populations.

About this clone: The antigen it binds to is not known. No clone much larger than this one lies a single base away; base qualities are absent.

The chain is made from TRBV27 and TRBJ1-1; 8 bases in between match TRBD1. Sequencing used CD4+ or CD8+ T cells sorted from blood, obtained in a trial of the OX40 agonist ivuxolimab. This TCR was sampled from an adult with an advanced solid tumor such as melanoma, head and neck, liver or kidney cancer. CDR3 loop: CASSFRQGMSEAFF. The DNA sequence is as follows: TGTGCCAGCAGTTTTAGACAGGGGATGTCTGAAGCTTTCTTT.